A single T cell receptor beta chain is shown here with its context. The source of the sample is a study of blood T cell repertoires in COVID-19. For the study at large: Sites in the United States, Italy and Spain provided acute and convalescent COVID-19 samples.

The germline V gene has CDR1 SGHNT and CDR2 YENEEA. The CDR3 runs 17 residues. V was trimmed by 5 bases and J by 5 bases, leaving 24 bases between them. Enrolment of Seattle patients took place during active infection, and they were followed longitudinally. Assay used: immunoSEQ multiplex PCR; TCRdb lists only in-frame clones, some missing. The sample includes 120,000 or so clones, around 82% of them seen just once. The gene calls are TRBV11-3 and TRBJ1-1, with D perhaps TRBD1 (6 bases). The sequenced sample consisted of peripheral blood. The source is a man aged 25-40 years with COVID-19, enrolled during active disease. The CDR3 nucleotides are TGTGCCAGCAGCGCCTACATTCTAATGGGCAGGGGAACTGAAGCTTTCTTT. Its translation: CASSAYILMGRGTEAFF. Combining the CDR3 with reference TRBV11-3 and TRBJ1-1 gives the whole variable domain EAGVVQSPRYKIIEKKQPVAFWCNPISGHNTLYWYLQNLGQGPELLIRYENEEAVDDSQLPKDRFSAERLKGVDSTLKIQPAELGDSAVYLCASSAYILMGRGTEAFFGQGTRLTVV.